This T cell receptor beta chain comes out of a study of blood T cell repertoires in COVID-19. Germline V CDR1 and CDR2: SEHNR, FQNEAQ (reference sequence). The CDR3 loop spans 17 amino acids. V was pared by 5 bases and J by 5 bases, with 23 bases between. As processed by the authors: Cell counts per sample came from amplifying reference gene primers. Data came from immunoSEQ multiplex PCR; TCRdb stores just in-frame clones and leaves some out. V, J and clone size are taken as reported in that table, and D and trimming were inferred from the DNA itself. This table holds a few hundred thousand clones, roughly 90% found once.

The V and J genes are TRBV7-9 and TRBJ2-3, with D maybe TRBD2 (6 bases). Sequenced material: peripheral blood. The sequence was obtained from a woman in her sixties with acute or convalescent COVID-19. This CDR3 is CASSPPRVRRRGDTQYF. The CDR3 coding sequence is TGTGCCAGCAGCCCCCCGAGGGTGAGGCGGCGGGGAGATACGCAGTATTTT.